The clone carrying this TCR beta chain has ten or more counts. Those patients with uncontrolled infection, other autoimmune disease, pregnancy or lactation were excluded. The sample comes from a study of T cells in Graves' hyperthyroidism and ophthalmopathy. Study-wide background: Any treatment followed the collection of peripheral blood at initial diagnosis.

V lost 0 bases, J lost 8 bases, and 4 bases stayed unmatched. Germline lookup yields CDR1 SGHVS and CDR2 FNYEAQ. CDR3 length: 15 amino acids. Researchers took RNA transcripts and amplified the TCR beta CDR3 regions from them. RT-PCR in the first round (using the HTBI primer set) targeted the TCR CDR3. From the multiplex PCR reads, TCRdb called clonotypes with MiXCR, one entry per CDR3 protein. The repertoire holds around 420,000 distinct CDR3 sequences, with about a sixth as singletons. The origin of this receptor is a woman aged 18-29 years with Graves' hyperthyroidism. The chain combines TRBV7-6 with TRBJ2-2, with 9 bases fitting TRBD1. The sequenced sample was blood. The CDR3, as DNA: TGTGCCAGCAGCTTAGCGGGACAGGGCTTGGGGGAGCTGTTTTTT. Translating gives CASSLAGQGLGELFF.